The next 9 T cell receptor beta chains were all read from a single sample in a study of blood T cell repertoires in COVID-19. TCRdb's copy holds only in-frame clones and misses some; the assay was immunoSEQ multiplex PCR. The table lists 180,000 or so clones, approximately 85% of them singletons. The sequenced sample was peripheral blood. The receptors derive from a man aged 55 to 70 with acute or convalescent COVID-19.

The chain recombines TRBV19 with TRBJ2-2; TRBD1 agrees at 8 bases. The germline V gene has CDR1 LNHDA and CDR2 SQIVND (reference sequence). The CDR3 is 14 residues long. The V and J ends lost 3 bases and 7 bases, in that order; junction bases with no gene match: 4. The CDR3 DNA follows: TGTGCCAGTAGTATTCAGGGGGCAGGCGGGGAGCTGTTTTTT. Its protein product is CASSIQGAGGELFF.

The V and J genes are TRBV24-1 and TRBJ2-7, with D perhaps TRBD2 (5 bases). V shed 0 bases and J shed 0 bases, with 11 bases lying between them. Per germline, CDR1 KGHDR and CDR2 SFDVKD. CDR3 length equals 16 residues. CDR3 residues: CATSDLVSGSSYEQYF. CDR3 nucleotide sequence: TGTGCCACCAGTGATTTGGTGTCGGGAAGCTCCTACGAGCAGTACTTC.

The rearrangement joins TRBV28 to TRBJ2-3; TRBD2 matches 7 bases. Germline assignment: CDR1 MDHEN and CDR2 SYDVKM. The CDR3 consists of 14 residues. V shed 5 bases and J 3 bases; nucleotides not matched to a gene: 5. The CDR3 reads CASSLMGGTDTQYF. The CDR3 coding sequence is TGTGCCAGCAGTCTCATGGGGGGGACAGATACGCAGTATTTT.

The rearrangement uses TRBV28 and TRBJ2-5, with 7 bases matching TRBD1. This CDR3 is built from 13 residues. Germline trimming cut 7 bases from V and 1 base from J; bases unmatched to any gene: 3. Looked up from germline, CDR1 is MDHEN and CDR2 is SYDVKM. The CDR3 DNA reads TGTGCCAGCATATCAGGGGGCCAAGAGACCCAGTACTTC. This translates into CASISGGQETQYF.

The chain joins TRBV5-1 to TRBJ2-7, with D possibly matching TRBD2 (5 bases). The germline V gene has CDR1 SGHRS and CDR2 YFSETQ. Trimming removed 4 bases at V and 0 bases at J, with 14 bases between. There are 15 residues in the CDR3. The CDR3 reads CASSTGGQLSYEQYF. The CDR3 DNA is TGCGCCAGCAGCACCGGCGGGCAGCTCTCCTACGAGCAGTACTTC.

The chain links TRBV12-3 or TRBV12-4 to TRBJ2-1; D is perhaps TRBD2 (6 bases). CDR3 size: 13 residues. Trimming stripped 9 bases from V and 7 bases from J, with 16 bases between. The DNA of the CDR3 is TGTGCCAGTGACGGGAGCCTTGGAAATGAGCAGTTCTTC. Amino acid sequence: CASDGSLGNEQFF.

The chain uses TRBV4-3 and TRBJ1-2; D gene uncertain. The CDR3 consists of 16 residues. Germline V CDR1 and CDR2: LGHNA, YSLEER. Trimming removed 0 bases at V and 2 bases at J, with 13 bases between. The CDR3 coding sequence is TGCGCCAGCAGCCAAGACCCGAGGAGGCTGAACTATGGCTACACCTTC. Protein product: CASSQDPRRLNYGYTF.

This clone was seen only a few times. V is TRBV2 and J is TRBJ2-2; possibly TRBD2 for D (6 bases). This CDR3 is built from 15 residues. Trimming took off 1 base at V and 7 bases at J, with 13 bases between the two ends. Germline-derived CDR1 and CDR2 are SNHLY and FYNNEI. The CDR3 sequence is CASSEDRGSFGELFF. The CDR3 nucleotides are TGTGCCAGCAGTGAAGATCGGGGGAGTTTCGGGGAGCTGTTTTTT.

This chain links TRBV7-9 with TRBJ2-2, with 9 bases that match TRBD1. Trimming cost V 1 base and J 7 bases; bases outside gene matches: 7. Germline-derived CDR1 and CDR2 are SEHNR and FQNEAQ (reference sequence). This CDR3 has 16 residues. CDR3 nucleotides: TGTGCCAGCAGCTTAGGACCCGGGACAGGGTTCGGGGAGCTGTTTTTT. Translation gives CASSLGPGTGFGELFF.